This T cell receptor beta chain derives from a study of control samples from healthy donors and cancer patients. Assay used: immunoSEQ multiplex PCR; TCRdb lists only in-frame clones, some missing. This repertoire shows almost 40,000 clones, 65% to 85% found once; its top ten account for 20% to 25%. This CDR3 region has 12 residues. The germline V and J ends were trimmed by 6 bases and 1 base, with 7 bases remaining between them. Germline-derived CDR1 and CDR2 are SGHKS and YYEKEE (reference sequence). This sequence joins TRBV5-5 and TRBJ1-1; D is unresolved. This receptor was taken from a woman aged 60 to 75 with lung cancer. Sequencing was carried out using PBMCs. CDR3 DNA: TGTGCCAGCACCTACACGAACACTGAAGCTTTCTTT. Its protein is CASTYTNTEAFF.